Listed here are 2 T cell receptor beta chains from one sample, sequenced in a study of cytomegalovirus exposure and HLA in healthy donors. The PCR contained 60 Vbeta and 13 Jbeta primers. Libraries were prepared by immunoSEQ multiplex PCR; TCRdb keeps only in-frame clonotypes and omits some of them. The repertoire holds over 100,000 clones, about 70% seen once, with roughly 8.4% in the top ten. Sequencing input: PBMCs. These receptor sequences come from a young man in good health and CMV-seropositive.

The rearrangement links TRBV5-1 to TRBJ1-2; a possible D gene is TRBD1 (5 bases). V was cut by 0 bases and J by 2 bases, with 14 bases left in between. Germline CDR1 is SGHRS and CDR2 is YFSETQ. The CDR3 is 16 residues long. CDR3 nucleotide sequence: TGCGCCAGCAGCTTGGGCCCAGACAGCGCGAACTATGGCTACACCTTC. Its protein is CASSLGPDSANYGYTF. The whole variable domain, remainder taken from reference TRBV5-1 and TRBJ1-2, is KAGVTQTPRYLIKTRGQQVTLSCSPISGHRSVSWYQQTPGQGLQFLFEYFSETQRNKGNFPGRFSGRQFSNSRSEMNVSTLELGDSALYLCASSLGPDSANYGYTFGSGTRLTVV.

Only one count was recorded for this clone. The chain employs TRBV5-1 and TRBJ2-3; no clear D gene. The CDR3 contains 14 residues. Per germline, CDR1 SGHRS and CDR2 YFSETQ. V was clipped by 0 bases and J by 0 bases, with 5 bases between them. The DNA of the CDR3 is TGCGCCAGCAGCTTGGCCCGGAGCACAGATACGCAGTATTTT. Translated, it gives CASSLARSTDTQYF. Looking up the rest from reference TRBV5-1 and TRBJ2-3 gives the full variable domain: KAGVTQTPRYLIKTRGQQVTLSCSPISGHRSVSWYQQTPGQGLQFLFEYFSETQRNKGNFPGRFSGRQFSNSRSEMNVSTLELGDSALYLCASSLARSTDTQYFGPGTRLTVL.